The clone carrying this T cell receptor (beta chain) was counted between two and nine times. Germline CDR1 is LNHDA and CDR2 is SQIVND (reference sequence). This CDR3 contains 14 residues. V shed 10 bases, J shed 6 bases, and the junction held 11 bases outside the gene matches. The entry originates in a study of T cells in Graves' hyperthyroidism and ophthalmopathy. RNA transcripts were the template for amplifying TCR beta CDR3 regions. TCR CDR3 underwent first-round RT-PCR with the HTBI primer set. TCRdb used MiXCR to reprocess the multiplex PCR reads, holding one entry per CDR3 protein. This table has about 770,000 distinct CDR3 sequences, roughly a sixth appearing once.

This chain connects TRBV19 to TRBJ2-1; the match to TRBD1 covers 8 bases. What was sequenced was blood. The TCR comes from a woman aged 45-60 years with Graves' hyperthyroidism that later progressed to Graves' ophthalmopathy. CDR3 protein: CAISPGQVGNEQFF. CDR3 coding DNA: TGTGCCATCTCCCCGGGACAGGTTGGCAATGAGCAGTTCTTC.